This T cell receptor (beta chain) was identified in a study of shared clonotypes between healthy human individuals (dated by TCRdb to 2018 to 2021). Regarding the research as a whole: A few men and a couple of women, aged 18 to 49 years, made up the cohort. To increase sequencing depth and limit assay-specific biases, TCR repertoire library preparation and sequencing were carried out by different laboratories using diverse techniques. To estimate repertoire size and how much clonotypes are shared between individuals, the study performed deep sequencing of blood TCR repertoires from roughly five healthy adults. Per donor, three plates each were used for CD4 naive and CD4 memory, two for CD8 naive, and one for CD8 memory. Leukapheresis yielded between about 0.94 and 9.5 billion PBMCs per donor.

Results and caveats for the whole study, not just this receptor: The small number of donors limited the genetic and exposure-history diversity represented. Pairwise subsampling led to the expectation that sequencing depth would affect the degree of clonotype sharing among donors. Rarefaction of sorted-subset datasets indicated incomplete sequencing despite the large sequencing depth. Sampling was restricted to blood, and TCR repertoires in tissues likely differ from the TCR repertoires found in blood. Sharing across a handful of donors was observed for about 5% of naive CD4, about 4% of naive CD8, around 2.5% of memory CD4, and approximately 0.41% of memory CD8 clonotypes. Clonotypes shared by all four sorted-subset donors showed higher generation probabilities than non-shared clonotypes. Estimated clonotype richness was generally larger for naive than for memory subsets.

The donors were healthy, HIV-negative adults who had no recently reported acute infections or vaccinations. Every donor was a Caucasian adult living in Nashville, Tennessee, USA. CD4+ T cells were enriched by magnetic negative selection; naive cells were then positively selected on CD45RA, and the negative fraction formed the memory subset. Blood was obtained by leukapheresis, after which PBMCs were separated by Ficoll-Histopaque density gradient centrifugation and cryopreserved in liquid nitrogen vapor phase. Analytical flow cytometry was used to check the purity and quantity of every magnetically sorted T cell population. Genomic DNA was isolated from every sorted fraction and measured by UV absorbance on a Nanodrop 2000c. Of note for this clone: What antigen it recognizes has not been identified. Base quality data are lacking; no much larger clone is found one base away.

TCR CDR3 regions were amplified from genomic DNA by multiplex PCR using the deep immunoSEQ assay. Extracted genomic DNA from each cell subset was spread evenly across all wells of several immunoSEQ 96-well plates, with each plate serving as a replicate. Each replicate PCR for sorted subsets received around 210 ng genomic DNA, equal to about 30,000 T cell genomes. The purified libraries were quantified using a Qubit 3.0 fluorometer, sized with a Bioanalyzer 2100, and then quantified again using the KAPA Library Quantification kit. A separate single-read 150-cycle Illumina NextSeq 550 flow cell was used to sequence each immunoSEQ 96-well plate. Per the source publication's procedure: Because only junctional sequences without quality scores were contained in the immunoSEQ output, filtering matching that applied to full-length reads could not be performed. To assign V/J genes and CDR3, sequences were annotated using PyIR, a Python wrapper for IgBLAST v1.9, with IMGT germline references. Reads were filtered out if the reads had weak V/J assignments (E-value above 1e-6), no CDR3, stop codons, out-of-frame junctions, or ambiguous translated residues. V3J clonotypes were defined by identical inferred V gene, J gene, and CDR3 amino acid sequence. To compute the percentage overlap between repertoires, the number of shared unique clonotypes was divided by the size of the smaller repertoire. Repertoire richness was assessed with RTK rarefaction, the Chao1 estimator, and Recon v2.1 estimates of unobserved clonotypes. For all TCRbeta clonotypes obtained by the gDNA method from a handful of donors, generation probabilities were computed with OLGA. In TCRdb, the immuneACCESS table is reduced to in-frame sequences with V and J assigned. These tables do not hold every clone; where another copy was compared, an unresolved V gene accounts for under half, and the others remain unexplained. V and J calls plus clone size are reproduced from that table; the DNA served to infer D and trimming. Across this sample there are 550,000 to 800,000 clones, with over 65% seen only once. Over 1.5% of the sample goes to the ten largest clones.

Relative to germline, V is missing 9 bases and J is missing 5 bases, with 11 bases of the junction outside any gene match. The CDR3 goes from the cysteine to the phenylalanine over 14 residues. Of the read, only the CDR3 DNA is kept; its 42 bases are in frame from base 1. CDR1 MRHNA and CDR2 SNTAGT were looked up in the germline V gene. The sequence derives from a woman aged 30 to 39 in good health. This receptor chain uses TRBV6-4 and TRBJ2-7; 9 junctional bases match TRBD1. The specimen was memory CD4+ T cells sorted from blood. The cell subset or site label, as the study defines it: CD45RA-negative fraction. The CDR3 is CARNSRDRAHEQYF. The nucleotide sequence reads TGTGCCAGAAATTCCCGGGACAGGGCCCACGAGCAGTACTTC.